The present TCR beta chain was sequenced within a study of cytomegalovirus exposure and HLA in healthy donors. Primers: 60 Vbeta forward and 13 Jbeta reverse. Some clones are missing from TCRdb's copy, which holds only in-frame ones; the method was immunoSEQ multiplex PCR. The sample carries some 110,000 clones, around four fifths recorded once. The germline V gene has CDR1 SGHRS and CDR2 YFSETQ. The CDR3 consists of 14 residues. The germline V and J ends were trimmed by 3 bases and 3 bases, with 13 bases remaining between them. This clonotype was obtained from a woman in her thirties or forties in good health and CMV-seronegative. Sequenced input: PBMCs. The genes are TRBV5-1 and TRBJ2-7; D possibly corresponds to TRBD1 (6 bases). CDR3 residues: CASSSTTGNYEQYF. The CDR3 DNA follows: TGCGCCAGCAGCTCGACGACAGGTAACTACGAGCAGTACTTC.